One sample yielded the 24 T cell receptor beta chains listed below, sequenced in a study of cytomegalovirus exposure and HLA in healthy donors. The PCR used 60 Vbeta and 13 Jbeta primers. Some clones are missing from TCRdb's copy, which holds only in-frame ones; the method was immunoSEQ multiplex PCR. The sample gives about 110,000 clones, approximately 70% of which show up once; roughly 0.9% is in the top ten. Sequencing was done on a sample of PBMCs. The receptors were sampled from a woman in her 30s in good health and CMV-seronegative.

As DNA, the CDR3 is TGCGCCAGCAGCCCGGGACAGGGGGCGCCCGGCTATGGCTACACCTTC. Its translation is CASSPGQGAPGYGYTF. The rearrangement uses TRBV5-1 and TRBJ1-2; 12 nucleotides match TRBD1. Germline CDR1 and CDR2: SGHRS and YFSETQ. Germline trimming cut 4 bases from V and 4 bases from J; bases unmatched to any gene: 8. The CDR3 extends over 16 amino acids.

This chain links TRBV6-5 with TRBJ1-3; the match to TRBD1 covers 8 bases. This CDR3 is 16 amino acids long. The junction had 14 bases not matched to a gene; V was cut back by 4 bases and J by 9 bases. Germline values: CDR1 MNHEY, CDR2 SVGAGI. The DNA of the CDR3 is TGTGCCAGCAGTTCCGCGGGGGACAGGATCAGGGGCACCATATATTTT. Protein: CASSSAGDRIRGTIYF.

The J gene is TRBJ2-7, the V gene TRBV7-2; perhaps TRBD1 as D (5 bases). Germline V gene sequence: CDR1 SGHTA, CDR2 FQGNSA. V lost 5 bases and J 7 bases, leaving 21 bases between the germline ends. The CDR3 runs to 15 residues. CDR3 sequence: CASSHSAYGAGEQYF. CDR3 nucleotides: TGTGCCAGCAGCCATAGTGCTTATGGGGCTGGGGAGCAGTACTTC.

The CDR3 DNA reads as TGTGCCAGCAGCCAAACCGGGACAGAACGCTATGGCTACACCTTC. This codes for CASSQTGTERYGYTF. This chain links TRBV4-2 with TRBJ1-2, with 7 bases matching TRBD1. The V gene end was trimmed by 2 bases and the J gene end by 4 bases; junction bases not matched to a gene: 7. The CDR3 extends over 15 amino acids. Germline CDR1 reads LGHNA; CDR2 reads YNFKEQ.

The CDR3: CASSLSTAYEQYF. In DNA, the CDR3 is TGTGCCAGCAGTTTATCAACGGCCTACGAGCAGTACTTC. This rearrangement joins TRBV27 to TRBJ2-7, with D unresolved. The CDR3 consists of 13 residues. Germline CDR1 is MNHEY and CDR2 is SMNVEV (reference sequence). V was pared by 0 bases and J by 2 bases, with 5 bases between.

The rearrangement links TRBV18 to TRBJ2-7; D might be TRBD1 (7 bases). With 3 bases removed from V and 2 bases from J, the gap between germline ends came to 14 bases. Germline CDR1 KGHSH, CDR2 LQKENI. The CDR3 spans 15 residues. The CDR3 region has the DNA TGTGCCAGCTCACCTGGAGGAGGGACAGCCTACGAGCAGTACTTC. Its translation: CASSPGGGTAYEQYF.

The genes are TRBV6-1 and TRBJ2-7; unclear D gene. V was cut by 8 bases and J by 3 bases, with 8 bases left in between. The CDR3 loop spans 11 amino acids. Germline V gene sequence: CDR1 MNHNS, CDR2 SASEGT. In nucleotides, the CDR3 is TGTGCCAGCCTTTTAGACTACGAGCAGTACTTC. This sequence encodes CASLLDYEQYF.

This chain joins TRBV11-2 and TRBJ1-4; 7 nucleotides agree with TRBD1. Unmatched junction bases numbered 3, after V lost 6 bases and J lost 2 bases. Germline loops: CDR1 SGHAT, CDR2 FQNNGV. The CDR3 consists of 14 residues. The CDR3 loop reads CASSARGTNEKLFF. CDR3 nucleotides: TGTGCCAGCAGTGCCAGGGGGACTAATGAAAAACTGTTTTTT.

This clone appeared a single time. This chain uses TRBV2 with TRBJ1-2, with no clear D. V shed 5 bases and J shed 8 bases, with 12 bases lying between them. The germline V gene has CDR1 SNHLY and CDR2 FYNNEI. CDR3 length: 12 amino acids. Written as DNA, the CDR3 is TGTGCCAGCAGTCCGGGGAACGGCGGCTACACCTTC. The encoded protein is CASSPGNGGYTF.

The sample holds a few counts of this clone. The V and J genes are TRBV4-1 and TRBJ2-1; D might be TRBD1 (5 bases). Germline CDR1 and CDR2: MGHRA and YSYEKL. The germline V and J ends were trimmed by 0 bases and 8 bases, with 11 bases remaining between them. The CDR3 has 14 residues. CDR3 sequence (DNA): TGCGCCAGCAGCCAAGAACAGGTCTTCGATGAGCAGTTCTTC. Its protein product is CASSQEQVFDEQFF.

The CDR3 spells CASSLMSGYGYTF. DNA of the CDR3: TGCGCCAGCAGCTTGATGTCAGGGTATGGCTACACCTTC. The chain uses TRBV5-1 and TRBJ1-2, with D possibly matching TRBD1 (5 bases). V gave up 1 base and J gave up 5 bases, with 9 bases separating them. Per the germline V gene, CDR1 is SGHRS and CDR2 is YFSETQ. The CDR3 is 13 residues long.

The chain has TRBV27 and TRBJ1-2; no clear D gene. Trimming stripped 3 bases from V and 4 bases from J, with 9 bases between. Germline V gene sequence: CDR1 MNHEY, CDR2 SMNVEV (reference sequence). CDR3 size: 13 residues. The CDR3 loop is CASSFAGLYGYTF. CDR3 coding DNA: TGTGCCAGCAGTTTCGCAGGACTCTATGGCTACACCTTC.

This clone was counted once. The chain links TRBV11-2 to TRBJ1-2; TRBD1 agrees at 9 bases. Germline CDR1 is SGHAT and CDR2 is FQNNGV. The CDR3 extends over 12 amino acids. V trimming: 5 bases; J trimming: 10 bases; junction bases outside the gene matches: 5. The CDR3 DNA follows: TGTGCCAGCAGCGACCGGGACAGGGCCTACACCTTC. Translated: CASSDRDRAYTF.

In its sample, this clone was seen a few times. The chain recombines TRBV27 with TRBJ2-7, with 9 bases matching TRBD1. CDR3 size: 15 residues. V lost 6 bases to trimming and J lost 4 bases; unmatched junction nucleotides: 10. From germline, CDR1 is MNHEY and CDR2 SMNVEV (reference sequence). CDR3 region: CASREVTGGAYEQYF. CDR3 DNA: TGTGCCAGCAGAGAAGTTACAGGGGGCGCGTACGAGCAGTACTTC.

The rearrangement joins TRBV29-1 to TRBJ1-4; weak D call: TRBD1 (6 bases). Germline CDR1 reads SQVTM; CDR2 reads ANQGSEA. CDR3 size: 12 residues. Trimming shortened V by 5 bases and J by 8 bases, and 12 bases separated the two germline ends. The CDR3 nucleotides read TGCAGCGTTATTCACAGGGACGAAAAACTGTTTTTT. Translation gives CSVIHRDEKLFF.

V gene TRBV5-1 combines with J gene TRBJ2-7; maybe TRBD2 (6 bases). Trimming took off 0 bases at V and 4 bases at J, with 14 bases between the two ends. The CDR3 contains 15 residues. CDR1 is SGHRS, CDR2 YFSETQ, per germline. The CDR3 DNA is TGCGCCAGCAGCTTGGCAGGAGGGGACGAATACGAGCAGTACTTC. Translated, it gives CASSLAGGDEYEQYF.

This clone has a handful of counts. The chain recombines TRBV5-1 with TRBJ2-7; D perhaps matches TRBD1 (5 bases). V was pared by 7 bases and J by 0 bases, with 11 bases between. CDR3 size: 13 residues. CDR1 and CDR2 (germline): SGHRS, YFSETQ. Written as DNA, the CDR3 is TGCGCCAGCCAAACAGGTGACTCCTACGAGCAGTACTTC. This codes for CASQTGDSYEQYF.

The rearrangement uses TRBV5-6 and TRBJ1-2; 7 bases agree with TRBD1. CDR1 is SGHDT, CDR2 YYEEEE, per germline. With V trimmed by 8 bases and J by 0 bases, 4 bases remained unmatched. The CDR3 length is 13 residues. CDR3 protein: CASYRGANYGYTF. The DNA for the CDR3 is TGTGCCAGTTACAGGGGAGCTAACTATGGCTACACCTTC.

The chain has TRBV19 and TRBJ1-1, with D maybe TRBD1 (5 bases). Germline V gene sequence: CDR1 LNHDA, CDR2 SQIVND (reference sequence). The CDR3 extends over 17 amino acids. V shed 6 bases and J shed 5 bases, with 25 bases lying between them. This CDR3 is CASRNTRTTPPETEAFF. The CDR3 DNA is TGTGCCAGTAGAAATACCCGGACAACCCCCCCGGAGACTGAAGCTTTCTTT.

This clone showed up just once. The V call is TRBV7-9, the J call TRBJ1-2; 8 bases are shared with TRBD1. Germline CDR1 reads SEHNR; CDR2 reads FQNEAQ (reference sequence). CDR3 length: 14 residues. J was trimmed by 7 bases and V by 7 bases; bases with no gene match: 11. The CDR3 loop reads CASTYASGTGGYTF. The CDR3 bases are TGTGCCAGCACCTATGCCTCCGGGACAGGTGGCTACACCTTC.

The rearrangement links TRBV6-5 to TRBJ1-4, with a tentative D call TRBD1 (6 bases). V was cut by 2 bases and J by 7 bases, with 11 bases left in between. The length of the CDR3 is 14 residues. Per the germline V gene, CDR1 is MNHEY and CDR2 is SVGAGI. CDR3 nucleotide sequence: TGTGCCAGCAGTTACCATGTACAGGGTGAAAAACTGTTTTTT. Translated, it gives CASSYHVQGEKLFF.

A single count supports this clone. This CDR3 is also generated by other DNA sequences in the sample. V and J are TRBV5-1 and TRBJ1-2; D remains ambiguous. Per the germline V gene, CDR1 is SGHRS and CDR2 is YFSETQ. This CDR3 has 12 residues. V was pared by 0 bases and J by 5 bases, with 5 bases between. CDR3: CASSLDRYGYTF. Written as DNA, the CDR3 is TGCGCCAGCAGCTTGGACAGATATGGCTACACCTTC.

The rearrangement links TRBV30 to TRBJ2-1, with D unclear. Trimming left V 5 bases short and J 5 bases short, with 16 bases between. The CDR3 loop spans 14 amino acids. Germline loops: CDR1 GTSNPN, CDR2 SVGIG (reference sequence). The CDR3 DNA reads TGTGCCTGGGCCCCAGGCGCGCGTAACAATGAGCAGTTCTTC. Translation gives CAWAPGARNNEQFF.

V gene TRBV15 combines with J gene TRBJ1-2, with D tentatively TRBD1 (6 bases). Germline lookup yields CDR1 LNHNV and CDR2 YYDKDF (reference sequence). CDR3 length: 14 amino acids. Trimming shortened V by 0 bases and J by 8 bases, and 13 bases separated the two germline ends. CDR3 protein: CATSRDSTGYGYTF. CDR3 in DNA: TGTGCCACCAGCAGAGATAGTACAGGGTACGGCTACACCTTC. The whole variable domain, remainder taken from reference TRBV15 and TRBJ1-2, is DAMVIQNPRYQVTQFGKPVTLSCSQTLNHNVMYWYQQKSSQAPKLLFHYYDKDFNNEADTPDNFQSRRPNTSFCFLDIRSPGLGDTAMYLCATSRDSTGYGYTFGSGTRLTVV.